This T cell receptor (beta chain) stems from a study of blood T cell repertoires in COVID-19. The wider study: The United States, Italy and Spain supplied acute and convalescent COVID-19 samples. Sample material is recorded as cDNA or gDNA derived from T cells, B-cell-depleted T cells, or PBMCs.

TCRdb's copy holds only in-frame clones and misses some; the assay was immunoSEQ multiplex PCR. Altogether tens of thousands of clones are present, roughly 80% being singletons, with the ten largest covering approximately 7%. A Seattle source enrolled patients during active infection and followed them longitudinally. The CDR3 sequence is 16 residues long. Germline loops: CDR1 SGHTA, CDR2 FQGNSA. V was clipped by 8 bases and J by 0 bases; unmatched bases: 8. The TCR was taken from a young man with COVID-19, enrolled during active disease. The V call is TRBV7-2, the J call TRBJ1-5, with TRBD1 matching over 9 bases. Sequencing used peripheral blood. The CDR3 region is CASSDRGWYSNQPQHF. In DNA, the CDR3 is TGTGCCAGCTCCGACAGGGGGTGGTATAGCAATCAGCCCCAGCATTTT.